This is a list of T cell receptor beta chains from one sample in a study of radiation and T cells in renal cell carcinoma. Some clones are missing from TCRdb's copy, which holds only in-frame ones; the method was immunoSEQ multiplex PCR. The sample shows about 26,000 clones, over 70% of them seen only once. Sample: blood, taken from a patient whose treatment included radiotherapy and nephrectomy. Every receptor here comes from a man aged 55 to 70 with renal cell carcinoma. The CDR3 runs from the conserved cysteine through the conserved F or W. The D gene is left open where the match is weak. Only some rows state a clone size, as once, few, many or a class for expanded clones.

V	size	J	D	DNA	CDR3
TRBV2	NA	TRBJ2-7	NA	TGTGCCAGCAGTGGAGTCCGCTCAGGCGAGCAGTACTTC	CASSGVRSGEQYF
TRBV5-1	NA	TRBJ1-2	NA	TGCGCCAGCAGCTTGACAGGGCCGAAAGATGGCTACACCTTC	CASSLTGPKDGYTF
TRBV29-1	NA	TRBJ2-1	NA	TGCAGCGTTGAAGAGGGAGCGGGCTACTACAATGAGCAGTTCTTC	CSVEEGAGYYNEQFF
TRBV11-2	NA	TRBJ2-1	TRBD2	TGTGCCAGCAGCTTAGTTGGGGGAGGGGCCTACAATGAGCAGTTCTTC	CASSLVGGGAYNEQFF
TRBV2	NA	TRBJ2-3	TRBD2	TGTGCCAGCAGTGAGGCGGGAGTAGCTAGCACAGATACGCAGTATTTT	CASSEAGVASTDTQYF
TRBV6-1	NA	TRBJ1-5	NA	TGTGCCAGCAGTGGGACAGTCGATCAGCCCCAGCATTTT	CASSGTVDQPQHF
TRBV5-5	once	TRBJ1-6	NA	TGTGCCAGCAGCATGACAGGACGTTCGCATTCACCCCTCCACTTT	CASSMTGRSHSPLHF
TRBV15	NA	TRBJ1-2	TRBD1	TGTGCCACCAGCAGTAGGAGGACAGGGGATGGCTACACCTTC	CATSSRRTGDGYTF
TRBV7-3	NA	TRBJ2-1	TRBD1	TGTGCCAGCAGCCCGTACAGGGGAAACAATGAGCAGTTCTTC	CASSPYRGNNEQFF
TRBV4-1	NA	TRBJ1-3	TRBD1	TGCGCCAGCAGCCAAGGACAGGGCTCTGGAAACACCATATATTTT	CASSQGQGSGNTIYF
TRBV27	NA	TRBJ2-2	NA	TGTGCCAGCAGTTTAATGTATGGATTCACCGGGGAGCTGTTTTTT	CASSLMYGFTGELFF
TRBV7-2	NA	TRBJ2-3	NA	TGTGCCAGCAGCTCCCTAGGAGGCACAGATACGCAGTATTTT	CASSSLGGTDTQYF
TRBV5-6	NA	TRBJ2-3	NA	TGTGCCAGCAGCTTGGAGAAGGGTTTAACAGATACGCAGTATTTT	CASSLEKGLTDTQYF
TRBV5-4	NA	TRBJ2-5	TRBD2	TGTGCCAGCCAGACTAGCGGGAGTACACAGGAGACCCAGTACTTC	CASQTSGSTQETQYF
TRBV5-1	NA	TRBJ2-1	NA	TGCGCCAGCAGCTTGAATGGAGGAAACAATGAGCAGTTCTTC	CASSLNGGNNEQFF
TRBV19	NA	TRBJ1-1	NA	TGTGCCACCTATCCGGTCCGGGGATTGAACACTGAAGCTTTCTTT	CATYPVRGLNTEAFF
TRBV6-1	NA	TRBJ2-3	TRBD2	TGTGCCAGCAGTGCCGGACTAGCGGGAGTATGGAGCACAGATACGCAGTATTTT	CASSAGLAGVWSTDTQYF
TRBV11-2	NA	TRBJ1-6	NA	TGTGCCAGCAGCTTATTGTCGGATAATTCACCCCTCCACTTT	CASSLLSDNSPLHF
TRBV19	NA	TRBJ1-3	NA	TGTGCCAGTAGCCCCCCAGGATCTGGAAACACCATATATTTT	CASSPPGSGNTIYF
TRBV30	NA	TRBJ1-1	NA	TGTGCCTGGAGTGAACATCGGAACACTGAAGCTTTCTTT	CAWSEHRNTEAFF
TRBV6-5	NA	TRBJ1-3	NA	TGTGCCAGCAGTTACACCGCATCACGCACCATATATTTT	CASSYTASRTIYF
TRBV7-9	few	TRBJ1-1	NA	TGTGCCAGCAGCTTTGGGGTATGGACTGAAGCTTTCTTT	CASSFGVWTEAFF
TRBV10-1	NA	TRBJ2-2	NA	TGCGCCAGCAGAGACAACACCGGGGAGCTGTTTTTT	CASRDNTGELFF
TRBV5-1	NA	TRBJ2-3	NA	TGCGCCAGCAGCTTGGGACTAGCAGGGGCAGATACGCAGTATTTT	CASSLGLAGADTQYF
TRBV6-6	NA	TRBJ2-2	TRBD2	TGTGCCAGCAGTTCGACTAGCGGGAAACCCGGGGAGCTGTTTTTT	CASSSTSGKPGELFF
TRBV18	NA	TRBJ2-2	NA	TGTGCCAGCTCACCTTGGGCGGGGAAGAACACCGGGGAGCTGTTTTTT	CASSPWAGKNTGELFF
TRBV7-6	NA	TRBJ2-7	TRBD1	TGTGCCAGCAGCTTATTGACAGGGCTGGCCTACGAGCAGTACTTC	CASSLLTGLAYEQYF
TRBV30	NA	TRBJ2-1	NA	TGTGCCTGGGACAACTTGTCGAAGAAGGGGGAGTTCTTC	CAWDNLSKKGEFF
TRBV4-3	NA	TRBJ2-2	NA	TGCGCCAGCAGCCTCGACGTGCACGGGGAGCTGTTTTTT	CASSLDVHGELFF
TRBV15	NA	TRBJ1-4	NA	TGTGCCACCAGCAGAAACATTCGTCAGCGGGGAGATAATGAAAAACTGTTTTTT	CATSRNIRQRGDNEKLFF